The entry that follows covers one T cell receptor beta chain sequence. In the source study's methods: Using reference gene primer amplification, nucleated cell counts were estimated. TCRdb's copy holds only in-frame clones and misses some; the assay was immunoSEQ multiplex PCR. The V and J calls and the clone size are those of that table, but D and trimming were determined from the DNA. Of roughly 120,000 clones in the sample, about two thirds were seen once. This specimen belongs to a study of blood T cell repertoires in COVID-19. Across the whole study: Material from acute and convalescent COVID-19 was sourced from the United States, Italy and Spain.

V lost 5 bases and J 8 bases, leaving 21 bases between the germline ends. Germline CDR1 MNHEY, CDR2 SMNVEV (reference sequence). There are 16 residues in the CDR3. The sample taken for sequencing was peripheral blood. The source is a human donor with acute or convalescent COVID-19. The donor label of this sample is uncertain. V and J are TRBV27 and TRBJ1-4; tentatively, D is TRBD1 (6 bases). Here the CDR3 reads CASSPQSGRGGEKLFF. DNA of the CDR3: TGTGCCAGCAGTCCCCAGTCGGGCAGGGGCGGAGAAAAACTGTTTTTT.